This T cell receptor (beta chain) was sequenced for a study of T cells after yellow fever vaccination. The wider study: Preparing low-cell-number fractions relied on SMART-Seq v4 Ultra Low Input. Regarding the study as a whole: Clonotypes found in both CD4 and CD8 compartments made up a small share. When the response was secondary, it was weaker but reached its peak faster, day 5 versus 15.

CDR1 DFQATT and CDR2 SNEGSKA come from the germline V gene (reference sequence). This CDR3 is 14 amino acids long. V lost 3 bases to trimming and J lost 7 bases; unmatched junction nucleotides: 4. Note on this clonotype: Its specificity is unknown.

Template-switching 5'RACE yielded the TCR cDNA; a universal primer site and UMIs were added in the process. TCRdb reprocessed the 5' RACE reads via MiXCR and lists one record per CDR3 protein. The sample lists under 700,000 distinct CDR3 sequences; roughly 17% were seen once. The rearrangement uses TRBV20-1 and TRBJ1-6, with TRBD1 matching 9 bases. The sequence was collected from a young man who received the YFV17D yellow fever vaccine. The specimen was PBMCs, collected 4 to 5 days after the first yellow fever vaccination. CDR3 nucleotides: TGCAGTGCTAGGAATGACAGGGGGAATTCACCCCTCCACTTT. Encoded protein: CSARNDRGNSPLHF.